This T cell receptor (beta chain) was sequenced in a study of blood T cell repertoires in COVID-19. For the study at large: Italy, Spain and the United States were the sources of the convalescent and acute COVID-19 samples.

In the original analysis: Quantification of nucleated cells was approximated via reference gene primer amplification. Assay used: immunoSEQ multiplex PCR; TCRdb lists only in-frame clones, some missing. That table furnishes V, J and clone size, whereas the DNA furnished D and trimming. This table has about 86,000 clones, roughly 86% appearing once. Between the trimmed V and J ends, which lost 4 bases and 13 bases, there was a span of 14 bases. The CDR3 extends over 12 amino acids. The germline CDR1 and CDR2 sequences are SEHNR and FQNEAQ (reference sequence). The chain has TRBV7-9 and TRBJ1-5; possibly TRBD1 for D (6 bases). What was sequenced was peripheral blood. This receptor was taken from a woman older than 75 with acute or convalescent COVID-19. The CDR3 spells CASSSTLQGQHF. CDR3 coding DNA: TGTGCCAGCAGCTCGACTCTACAGGGTCAGCATTTT.